The 21 T cell receptor beta chains below were found in one sample sequenced in a study of blood T cell repertoires in COVID-19 (dated by TCRdb to 2019 to 2021). Library prep was done by the immunoSEQ multiplex PCR assay. The source is immuneACCESS, and TCRdb retained only in-frame sequences with V and J called. Part of the clones is not carried over; for the studies checked, unresolved V genes explain less than half of this, and the remainder is unexplained. This sample comprises approximately 210,000 clones, about 87% of them detected only once. More than 1.5% of the sample comes from the top ten. Sequencing was done on a sample of peripheral blood. The source of these receptors is a man in his 70s with acute or convalescent COVID-19.

V is TRBV4-3 and J is TRBJ1-6; weak D call: TRBD1 (5 bases). The germline gives CDR1 LGHNA, CDR2 YSLEER. Trimming stripped 1 base from V and 0 bases from J, with 7 bases between. This CDR3 has 16 amino acids. CDR3 sequence reads: CASSQGQSSYNSPLHF. The CDR3 DNA reads as TGCGCCAGCAGCCAAGGACAGAGCTCCTATAATTCACCCCTCCACTTT.

The V and J genes are TRBV30 and TRBJ1-6; 7 bases match TRBD1. The CDR3 consists of 15 residues. J gave up 9 bases and V 1 base, and 9 bases lay outside the gene matches. CDR1 is GTSNPN and CDR2 is SVGIG in the germline V gene (reference sequence). The CDR3 loop is CAWSAPGQLVSPLHF. CDR3 coding DNA: TGTGCCTGGAGTGCCCCGGGACAGCTTGTTTCACCCCTCCACTTT.

This chain uses TRBV6-1 with TRBJ2-3; D perhaps matches TRBD2 (5 bases). Germline values: CDR1 MNHNS, CDR2 SASEGT. This CDR3 region has 16 residues. V lost 4 bases to trimming and J lost 2 bases, with 16 bases between them. CDR3 nucleotides: TGTGCCAGCAGTGTGTTTAGCGCTTCCCTCACAGATACGCAGTATTTT. It is translated as CASSVFSASLTDTQYF.

V gene TRBV3-1 (or the pseudogene TRBV3-2) combines with J gene TRBJ2-7, with D maybe TRBD2 (6 bases). Per the germline V gene, CDR1 is LGHDT and CDR2 is YNNKEL (reference sequence). The CDR3 has 12 amino acids. Trimming stripped 0 bases from V and 8 bases from J, with 8 bases between. CDR3 residues: CASSQERGKQYF. The CDR3 DNA sequence: TGTGCCAGCAGCCAAGAACGGGGGAAGCAGTACTTC.

The J gene is TRBJ2-3, the V gene TRBV7-3; tentative D call: TRBD2 (5 bases). The CDR3 sequence is 13 residues long. Trimming removed 3 bases from V and 5 bases from J, with 9 bases in between. Germline CDR1 and CDR2: SGHTA and FQGTGA. The CDR3 DNA follows: TGTGCCAGCAGCTTCGGGGTTAGAGATACGCAGTATTTT. Its translation is CASSFGVRDTQYF.

The chain couples TRBV7-2 to TRBJ2-2, with D perhaps TRBD1 (5 bases). CDR1 and CDR2 (germline): SGHTA, FQGNSA. V shed 7 bases and J shed 1 base, with 13 bases lying between them. The CDR3 consists of 15 residues. The CDR3 region is CASNKGRWNTGELFF. The CDR3 DNA reads TGTGCCAGCAACAAGGGGCGGTGGAACACCGGGGAGCTGTTTTTT.

The chain couples TRBV10-3 to TRBJ2-7; 7 bases are a match to TRBD1. The CDR3 contains 15 residues. Germline V gene sequence: CDR1 ENHRY, CDR2 SYGVKD. After removal of 2 bases from V and 2 bases from J, the junction contained 6 bases not matched to a gene. The CDR3 sequence: CAISEITGATYEQYF. CDR3 coding DNA: TGTGCCATCAGTGAGATTACAGGGGCGACCTACGAGCAGTACTTC.

The J gene is TRBJ1-5, the V gene TRBV7-2; TRBD1 matches 8 bases. The CDR3 totals 16 residues. V lost 2 bases to trimming and J lost 7 bases; unmatched junction nucleotides: 10. Germline V CDR1 and CDR2: SGHTA, FQGNSA. CDR3 DNA sequence: TGTGCCAGCAGCTTATCCGGGACAGGCAGACGACAGCCCCAGCATTTT. This codes for CASSLSGTGRRQPQHF.

This sequence joins TRBV18 and TRBJ1-2, with 10 bases fitting TRBD1. The germline gives CDR1 KGHSH, CDR2 LQKENI. The ends lost 5 bases at V and 6 bases at J; junction bases unmatched: 9. The CDR3 is 15 residues long. The CDR3 spells CASSSSTGTGDGYTF. The DNA for the CDR3 is TGTGCCAGCTCATCCTCTACCGGGACAGGGGATGGCTACACCTTC. The complete variable domain, with remaining parts taken from reference TRBV18 and TRBJ1-2, reads NAGVMQNPRHLVRRRGQEARLRCSPMKGHSHVYWYRQLPEEGLKFMVYLQKENIIDESGMPKERFSAEFPKEGPSILRIQQVVRGDSAAYFCASSSSTGTGDGYTFGSGTRLTVV.

The chain links TRBV11-3 to TRBJ2-1, with TRBD2 as a possible D gene (6 bases). CDR1 and CDR2 (germline): SGHNT, YENEEA. The CDR3 is made up of 17 amino acids. Trimming stripped 1 base from V and 0 bases from J, with 13 bases between. The CDR3 region has the DNA TGTGCCAGCAGCTTAGGGGGAGCGGGTTCCTCCTACAATGAGCAGTTCTTC. It encodes CASSLGGAGSSYNEQFF.

The chain employs TRBV4-2 and TRBJ1-5, with unresolved D. V dropped 0 bases and J dropped 3 bases, with 6 bases sitting between them. In germline, CDR1 is LGHNA, CDR2 YNFKEQ. CDR3 length: 14 residues. The CDR3 loop reads CASSQDGYNQPQHF. The CDR3 coding sequence is TGTGCCAGCAGCCAAGACGGGTACAATCAGCCCCAGCATTTT.

V gene TRBV5-4 combines with J gene TRBJ1-1; maybe TRBD1 (6 bases). This CDR3 has 13 amino acids. CDR1 is SGHNT, CDR2 YYREEE, per germline (reference sequence). Trimming cost V 0 bases and J 4 bases, with 7 bases left between them. Written as DNA, the CDR3 is TGTGCCAGCAGCTTGGACAGGGTCACTGAAGCTTTCTTT. Translating gives CASSLDRVTEAFF.

The chain couples TRBV18 to TRBJ1-1; 8 nucleotides line up with TRBD1. The trim removed 1 base at V and 6 bases at J, leaving 10 bases unmatched. CDR1 is KGHSH and CDR2 is LQKENI in the germline V gene. The CDR3 extends over 16 amino acids. The CDR3 bases are TGTGCCAGCTCACCACGTGCGACAGGGGAGACCTCTGAAGCTTTCTTT. This encodes CASSPRATGETSEAFF.

V usage is TRBV7-9 and J usage is TRBJ1-6; D possibly corresponds to TRBD1 (6 bases). Per the germline V gene, CDR1 is SEHNR and CDR2 is FQNEAQ (reference sequence). Trimming shortened V by 7 bases and J by 6 bases, and 16 bases separated the two germline ends. The CDR3 is 15 residues long. The CDR3 sequence is CASTPDSTTNSPLHF. In nucleotides, the CDR3 is TGTGCCAGCACCCCGGACAGCACGACTAATTCACCCCTCCACTTT. The whole variable domain, remainder taken from reference TRBV7-9 and TRBJ1-6, is DTGVSQNPRHKITKRGQNVTFRCDPISEHNRLYWYRQTLGQGPEFLTYFQNEAQLEKSRLLSDRFSAERPKGSFSTLEIQRTEQGDSAMYLCASTPDSTTNSPLHFGNGTRLTVT.

The gene calls are TRBV7-9 and TRBJ1-3; D is possibly TRBD1 (6 bases). V lost 5 bases, J lost 0 bases, and 11 bases lay in between. CDR1 is SEHNR and CDR2 is FQNEAQ in the germline V gene (reference sequence). The CDR3 has 15 amino acids. Here the CDR3 reads CASSQDRPSGNTIYF. The CDR3 coding sequence is TGTGCCAGCAGCCAAGACAGGCCCTCTGGAAACACCATATATTTT.

The chain employs TRBV4-1 and TRBJ2-3; the D gene is possibly TRBD1 (5 bases). The CDR3 covers 17 residues. Trimming removed 1 base from V and 0 bases from J, with 14 bases in between. CDR1 MGHRA and CDR2 YSYEKL come from the germline V gene. For the CDR3, the DNA is TGCGCCAGCAGCCAAGCTCCCGTGGCAGGGAGCACAGATACGCAGTATTTT. It encodes CASSQAPVAGSTDTQYF.

J is TRBJ1-1 and V is TRBV6-6; possible D gene TRBD1, 6 bases. V lost 2 bases and J 5 bases, leaving 12 bases between the germline ends. Per the germline V gene, CDR1 is MNHNY and CDR2 is SVGAGI (reference sequence). The CDR3 consists of 14 residues. The CDR3 protein is CASSYGQGRTEAFF. Written as DNA, the CDR3 is TGTGCCAGCAGTTACGGGCAGGGGCGGACTGAAGCTTTCTTT.

This clone was picked up a small number of times. This chain links TRBV29-1 with TRBJ2-1; 9 nucleotides agree with TRBD2. The CDR3 has 16 residues. The V gene's germline CDR1 is SQVTM and CDR2 ANQGSEA. V lost 4 bases and J lost 7; bases outside the gene matches: 14. The chain's CDR3 is CSVVGALAGRANEQFF. The CDR3 DNA follows: TGCAGCGTTGTGGGGGCGCTAGCGGGGAGAGCTAATGAGCAGTTCTTC.

This chain connects TRBV27 to TRBJ2-7; TRBD2 aligns across 13 bases. V was pared by 6 bases and J by 2 bases, with 7 bases of the junction left unmatched. The CDR3 is 16 residues long. CDR1 is MNHEY and CDR2 is SMNVEV in the germline V gene (reference sequence). The CDR3: CASRPWGLAGTYEQYF. Here the CDR3 DNA reads TGTGCCAGCAGACCTTGGGGACTAGCGGGGACCTACGAGCAGTACTTC.

This chain connects TRBV18 to TRBJ1-3, with TRBD1 matching 11 bases. The CDR3 totals 19 residues. J lost 0 bases, V lost 3 bases, and 10 bases had no gene match. Germline assignment: CDR1 KGHSH and CDR2 LQKENI. The CDR3 DNA reads as TGTGCCAGCTCACCTCTGTCAGTCGGGACAGGGGGCTCTGGAAACACCATATATTTT. The encoded protein is CASSPLSVGTGGSGNTIYF. Filled out from reference TRBV18 and TRBJ1-3, the complete variable domain reads NAGVMQNPRHLVRRRGQEARLRCSPMKGHSHVYWYRQLPEEGLKFMVYLQKENIIDESGMPKERFSAEFPKEGPSILRIQQVVRGDSAAYFCASSPLSVGTGGSGNTIYFGEGSWLTVV.

V usage is TRBV13 and J usage is TRBJ1-2; 7 bases match TRBD1. V lost 6 bases, J lost 4 bases, and 5 bases stayed unmatched. Germline V gives CDR1 PRHDT, CDR2 FYEKMQ (reference sequence). The CDR3 totals 13 residues. The CDR3 nucleotides are TGTGCCAGCAGAAAACAGGGGATCTATGGCTACACCTTC. Its translation: CASRKQGIYGYTF.